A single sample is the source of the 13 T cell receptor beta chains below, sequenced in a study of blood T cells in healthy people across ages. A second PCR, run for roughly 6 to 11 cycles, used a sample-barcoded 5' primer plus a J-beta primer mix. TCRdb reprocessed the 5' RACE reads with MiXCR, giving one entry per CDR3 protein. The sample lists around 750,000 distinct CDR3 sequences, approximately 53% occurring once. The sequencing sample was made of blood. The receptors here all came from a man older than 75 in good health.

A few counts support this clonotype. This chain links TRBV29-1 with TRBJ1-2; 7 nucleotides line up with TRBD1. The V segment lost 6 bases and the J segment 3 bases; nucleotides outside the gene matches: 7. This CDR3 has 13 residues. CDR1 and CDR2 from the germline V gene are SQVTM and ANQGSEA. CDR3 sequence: CSVAVQGDYGYTF. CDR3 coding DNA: TGCAGCGTAGCTGTCCAGGGGGACTATGGCTACACCTTC. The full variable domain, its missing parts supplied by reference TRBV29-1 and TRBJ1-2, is SAVISQKPSRDICQRGTSLTIQCQVDSQVTMMFWYRQQPGQSLTLIATANQGSEATYESGFVIDKFPISRPNLTFSTLTVSNMSPEDSSIYLCSVAVQGDYGYTFGSGTRLTVV.

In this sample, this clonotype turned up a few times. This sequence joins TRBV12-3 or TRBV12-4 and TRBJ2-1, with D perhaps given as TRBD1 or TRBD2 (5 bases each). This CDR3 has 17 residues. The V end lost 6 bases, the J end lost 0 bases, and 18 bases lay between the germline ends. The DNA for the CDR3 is TGTGCCAGCAGATCGACGAAGGGGACCTACTCCTACAATGAGCAGTTCTTC. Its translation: CASRSTKGTYSYNEQFF.

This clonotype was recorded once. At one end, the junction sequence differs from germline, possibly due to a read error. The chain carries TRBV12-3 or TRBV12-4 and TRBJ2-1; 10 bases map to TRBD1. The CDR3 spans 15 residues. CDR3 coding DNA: TGTGCCGGCAGTTCGAGCGGGACAGGGGCCGATGAGCAGTTCTTC. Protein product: CAGSSSGTGADEQFF.

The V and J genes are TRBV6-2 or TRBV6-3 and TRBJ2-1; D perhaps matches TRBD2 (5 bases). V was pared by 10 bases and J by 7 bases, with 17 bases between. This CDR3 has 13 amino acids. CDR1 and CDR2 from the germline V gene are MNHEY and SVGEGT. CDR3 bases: TGTGCCACCGTCACGTCGAGGGTGAATGAGCAGTTCTTC. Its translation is CATVTSRVNEQFF.

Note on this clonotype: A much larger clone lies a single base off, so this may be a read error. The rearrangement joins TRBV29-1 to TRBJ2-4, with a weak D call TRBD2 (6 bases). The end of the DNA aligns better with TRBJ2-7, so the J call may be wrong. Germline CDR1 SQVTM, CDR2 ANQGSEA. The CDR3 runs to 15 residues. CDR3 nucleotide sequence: TGCAGCGTTGGTCCCCCCGGAGGGTCCTCCCACGAGCAGTACTTC. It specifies CSVGPPGGSSHEQYF.

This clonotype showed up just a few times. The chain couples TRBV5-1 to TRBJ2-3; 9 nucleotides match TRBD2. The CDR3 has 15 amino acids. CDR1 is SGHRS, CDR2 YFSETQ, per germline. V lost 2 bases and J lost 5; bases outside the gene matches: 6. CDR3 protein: CASSFSGRSGDTQYF. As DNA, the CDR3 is TGCGCCAGCAGCTTCAGCGGGAGGTCGGGAGATACGCAGTATTTT.

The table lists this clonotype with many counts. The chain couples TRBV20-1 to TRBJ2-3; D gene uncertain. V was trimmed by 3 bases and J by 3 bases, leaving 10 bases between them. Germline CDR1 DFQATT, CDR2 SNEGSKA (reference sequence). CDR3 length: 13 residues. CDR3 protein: CSARAEHTDTQYF. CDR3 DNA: TGCAGTGCTAGGGCGGAACATACAGATACGCAGTATTTT.

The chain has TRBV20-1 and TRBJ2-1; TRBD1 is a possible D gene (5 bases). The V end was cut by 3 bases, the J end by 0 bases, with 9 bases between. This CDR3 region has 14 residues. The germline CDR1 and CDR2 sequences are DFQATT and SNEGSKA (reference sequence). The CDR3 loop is CSARVTGSYNEQFF. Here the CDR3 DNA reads TGCAGTGCTAGGGTAACAGGCTCCTACAATGAGCAGTTCTTC.

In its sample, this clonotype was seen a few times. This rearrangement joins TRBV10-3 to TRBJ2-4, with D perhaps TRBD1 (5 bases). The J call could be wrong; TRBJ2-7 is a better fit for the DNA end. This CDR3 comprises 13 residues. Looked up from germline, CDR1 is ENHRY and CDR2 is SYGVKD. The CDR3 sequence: CAITGDDRYEQYF. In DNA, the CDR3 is TGTGCCATCACTGGAGACGACAGATACGAGCAGTACTTC.

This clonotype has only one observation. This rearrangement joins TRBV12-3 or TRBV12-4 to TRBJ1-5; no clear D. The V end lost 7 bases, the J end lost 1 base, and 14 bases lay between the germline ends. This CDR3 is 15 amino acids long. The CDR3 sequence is CASTPGGLSNQPQHF. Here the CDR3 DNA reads TGTGCCAGCACTCCGGGCGGATTAAGCAATCAGCCCCAGCATTTT.

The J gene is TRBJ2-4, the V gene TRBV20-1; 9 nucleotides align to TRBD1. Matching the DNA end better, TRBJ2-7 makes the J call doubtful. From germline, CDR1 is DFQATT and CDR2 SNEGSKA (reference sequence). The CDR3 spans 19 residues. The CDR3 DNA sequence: TGCAGTGCTAGAGTGCGGGCGGGACAGGGTGGTTTTTGGGAGGACGAGCAGTACTTC. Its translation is CSARVRAGQGGFWEDEQYF.

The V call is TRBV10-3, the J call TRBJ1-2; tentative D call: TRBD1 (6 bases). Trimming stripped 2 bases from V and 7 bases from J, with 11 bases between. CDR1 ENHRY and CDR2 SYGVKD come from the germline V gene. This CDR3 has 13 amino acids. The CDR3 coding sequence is TGTGCCATCAGTGAGACAGGGAAGGGTGGCTACACCTTC. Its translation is CAISETGKGGYTF.

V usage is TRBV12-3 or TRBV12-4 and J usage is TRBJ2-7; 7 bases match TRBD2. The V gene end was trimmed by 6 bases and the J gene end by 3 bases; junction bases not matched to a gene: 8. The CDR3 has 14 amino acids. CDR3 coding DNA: TGTGCCAGCAGACGGGGGACTAACGACTACGAGCAGTACTTC. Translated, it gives CASRRGTNDYEQYF.